This T cell receptor (beta chain) was found in a study of blood T cell repertoires in COVID-19. The data were produced by immunoSEQ multiplex PCR, yet TCRdb's version contains in-frame clones alone and is incomplete. The table has approximately 250,000 clones, roughly 84% seen once. CDR1 is LGHDT, CDR2 YNNKEL, per germline (reference sequence). This CDR3 contains 14 residues. The J segment lost 6 bases and the V segment lost 4 bases, leaving 6 bases of the junction unmatched. The chain couples TRBV3-1 (or the pseudogene TRBV3-2) to TRBJ2-3; 8 bases are a match to TRBD2. The material sequenced was peripheral blood. The TCR sequence derives from a woman between 40 and 55 years old who had recovered from COVID-19. CDR3 sequence reads: CASSPTSGIDTQYF. The CDR3 nucleotides read TGTGCCAGCAGCCCTACTAGCGGTATCGATACGCAGTATTTT.